This T cell receptor beta chain appears in the sequencing data of a study of identifying expanded T cells in peripheral blood. Germline values: CDR1 MGHRA, CDR2 YSYEKL. The CDR3 runs 15 residues. The germline V and J ends were trimmed by 5 bases and 8 bases, with 18 bases remaining between them. The assay was immunoSEQ multiplex PCR, and TCRdb's table has in-frame clones only and misses some. The repertoire holds 100,000 to 150,000 clones, with approximately 86% as singletons. Sequenced: blood. The chain employs TRBV4-1 and TRBJ1-4, with D possibly matching TRBD1 (6 bases). The origin of this receptor is a person between 18 and 70 years old in good health. The chain's CDR3 is CASSVQGGWNEKLFF. As DNA, the CDR3 is TGCGCCAGCAGCGTACAGGGCGGATGGAACGAAAAACTGTTTTTT.